Each of the 20 T cell receptor beta chains below was sequenced from the same sample in a study of T cell responses to AZD1222 COVID-19 vaccine (dated by TCRdb to the early 2020s). Library generation was performed with the immunoSEQ multiplex PCR assay. TCRdb limited this immuneACCESS table to in-frame rearrangements with V and J called. A share of clones is missing; checked studies link under half to unresolved V genes, and the rest is unexplained. This sample is represented by 150,000 or so clones; approximately 91% of them were singletons. The ten largest clones capture approximately 1.1% of the sample. The time point label on this specimen signifies: about 28 days (+/-7) after the second vaccine dose. The sample here was peripheral blood, taken 28 days after the second AZD1222 dose. These receptors were collected from an adult who received the AZD1222 COVID-19 vaccine.

The chain combines TRBV7-8 with TRBJ2-1, with 14 positions matching TRBD2. The CDR3 is made up of 18 amino acids. V shed 1 base, J shed 2 bases, and the junction held 4 bases outside the gene matches. CDR1 and CDR2 (germline): SGHVS, FQNEAQ. The CDR3 reads CASSLEGLAGVAYNEQFF. DNA for the CDR3: TGTGCCAGCAGCTTAGAGGGACTAGCGGGAGTCGCCTACAATGAGCAGTTCTTC.

The chain carries TRBV12-5 and TRBJ2-7; TRBD1 might be the D (5 bases). V was shortened by 6 bases and J by 7 bases, with 16 bases between the two germline ends. This CDR3 contains 13 residues. The germline V gene encodes CDR1 LGHNT and CDR2 FRNRAP. Here the CDR3 DNA reads TGTGCTAGTGGGGCCACAGGTGGTGGGGAGCAGTACTTC. Translation gives CASGATGGGEQYF.

The chain joins TRBV6-6 to TRBJ1-3, with no clear D. V was trimmed by 0 bases and J by 10 bases, leaving 4 bases between them. The CDR3 loop spans 11 amino acids. Per germline, CDR1 MNHNY and CDR2 SVGAGI (reference sequence). CDR3 coding DNA: TGTGCCAGCAGTTACTCCCATACCATATATTTT. Translation: CASSYSHTIYF.

The CDR3 bases are TGTGCCAGCACGCAGGGAACTAACTATGGCTACACCTTC. The encoded protein is CASTQGTNYGYTF. The genes are TRBV9 and TRBJ1-2; D possibly corresponds to TRBD1 (5 bases). V lost 6 bases, J lost 0 bases, and 9 bases lay in between. CDR1 is SGDLS, CDR2 YYNGEE, per germline. This CDR3 comprises 13 residues.

Details on this clone: Since no conserved phenylalanine or tryptophan closes the CDR3, a read error is the likely cause. No DNA is shown, since the ends of the CDR3 on it are uncertain; the CDR3 is the one TCRdb lists. The rearrangement uses TRBV5-4 and TRBJ1-2; the tabulated D call, TRBD1, remains unverified against the DNA. Germline assignment: CDR1 SGHNT and CDR2 YYREEE (reference sequence). 12 amino acids form the CDR3, both terminal residues included. CDR3 sequence: CASSLSLQAPVV.

The count of this clone is one. The V and J genes are TRBV29-1 and TRBJ1-1; TRBD1 might be the D (5 bases). V lost 5 bases to trimming and J lost 1 base, with 11 bases between them. CDR3 size: 13 residues. In germline, CDR1 is SQVTM, CDR2 ANQGSEA. CDR3 sequence (DNA): TGCAGCGTTTTGGGACCGAAGAACACTGAAGCTTTCTTT. It translates to CSVLGPKNTEAFF.

The V call is TRBV25-1, the J call TRBJ1-2; D is ambiguous. The CDR3 is made up of 13 amino acids. The germline V gene encodes CDR1 MGHDK and CDR2 SYGVNS. The V gene lost 2 bases and the J gene lost 4 bases, with 8 bases spanning the gap. The CDR3 nucleotides are TGTGCCAGCAGTGAAGGGTGGGGCTATGGCTACACCTTC. It translates to CASSEGWGYGYTF.

This clone was seen just once. Here the CDR3 DNA reads TGTGCCAGCAGCCTGGGAAGGGGGCATGGCTACACCTTC. Its translation: CASSLGRGHGYTF. The chain has TRBV3-1 (or the pseudogene TRBV3-2) and TRBJ1-2, with TRBD1 matching 7 bases. Germline-derived CDR1 and CDR2 are LGHDT and YNNKEL (reference sequence). The CDR3 covers 13 residues. Unmatched junction bases numbered 5, after V lost 4 bases and J lost 6 bases.

J is TRBJ2-7 and V is TRBV5-5, with D uncertain. The CDR3 loop spans 13 amino acids. In germline, CDR1 is SGHKS, CDR2 YYEKEE (reference sequence). Trimming left V 4 bases short and J 1 base short, with 9 bases between. The CDR3 spells CASSISSSYEQYF. As DNA, the CDR3 is TGTGCCAGCAGCATCAGCAGTTCCTACGAGCAGTACTTC.

J is TRBJ2-5 and V is TRBV5-1; TRBD1 agrees at 7 bases. Per the germline V gene, CDR1 is SGHRS and CDR2 is YFSETQ. With 0 bases clipped from V and 5 bases from J, the junction kept 1 base outside the gene matches. The CDR3 extends over 13 amino acids. The CDR3, as DNA: TGCGCCAGCAGCTTGGAGGGGGCGGAGACCCAGTACTTC. Translated, it gives CASSLEGAETQYF.

This clone is labeled large (0.1 to 1%). The chain links TRBV6-1 to TRBJ1-1; D perhaps matches TRBD1 (5 bases). V dropped 10 bases and J dropped 3 bases, with 15 bases sitting between them. The CDR3 length is 13 residues. From germline, CDR1 is MNHNS and CDR2 SASEGT. The chain's CDR3 is CAIGAPLDTEAFF. The CDR3 DNA sequence: TGTGCCATCGGGGCCCCCTTGGACACTGAAGCTTTCTTT.

The chain's CDR3 is CASSLSANYGYTF. The DNA of the CDR3 is TGTGCCAGCAGCTTGTCAGCCAACTATGGCTACACCTTC. The chain recombines TRBV7-9 with TRBJ1-2; D gene ambiguous. The ends were cut back, 3 bases at V and 2 bases at J, with 7 bases in the middle. The CDR3 has 13 amino acids. Germline loops: CDR1 SEHNR, CDR2 FQNEAQ (reference sequence). Combining the CDR3 with reference TRBV7-9 and TRBJ1-2 gives the whole variable domain DTGVSQNPRHKITKRGQNVTFRCDPISEHNRLYWYRQTLGQGPEFLTYFQNEAQLEKSRLLSDRFSAERPKGSFSTLEIQRTEQGDSAMYLCASSLSANYGYTFGSGTRLTVV.

The V and J genes are TRBV10-3 and TRBJ2-5, with 11 bases identical to TRBD2. Trimming took 3 bases from V and 4 from J; bases not matched to a gene: 16. There are 19 residues in the CDR3. Germline V lookup: CDR1 ENHRY, CDR2 SYGVKD. The CDR3 here is CAISDGGTSGGDRRETQYF. Written as DNA, the CDR3 is TGTGCCATCAGTGATGGCGGGACTAGCGGAGGGGACCGTCGAGAGACCCAGTACTTC.

The chain has TRBV5-5 and TRBJ2-2; D possibly corresponds to TRBD2 (6 bases). Deletions cut 1 base from V and 2 bases from J, with 9 bases between. CDR3 size: 15 residues. Germline loops: CDR1 SGHKS, CDR2 YYEKEE (reference sequence). CDR3 sequence reads: CASSLNGGNTGELFF. The CDR3 region has the DNA TGTGCCAGCAGCTTGAACGGGGGTAACACCGGGGAGCTGTTTTTT.

The chain joins TRBV27 to TRBJ2-1; unclear D gene. This CDR3 spans 13 amino acids. V lost 2 bases and J lost 0, with 2 bases in between. Germline V CDR1 and CDR2: MNHEY, SMNVEV (reference sequence). CDR3 in amino acids: CASSLSSYNEQFF. CDR3 DNA sequence: TGTGCCAGCAGTTTAAGCTCCTACAATGAGCAGTTCTTC.

The chain employs TRBV6-1 and TRBJ2-2; possibly TRBD2 for D (5 bases). Germline values: CDR1 MNHNS, CDR2 SASEGT. Trimming pared 2 bases from V and 6 bases from J, leaving 10 bases between. The CDR3 spans 14 residues. CDR3 loop: CASSESGESGELFF. CDR3 bases: TGTGCCAGCAGTGAATCCGGGGAATCCGGGGAGCTGTTTTTT.

The chain employs TRBV3-1 (or the pseudogene TRBV3-2) and TRBJ1-3, with D maybe TRBD1 (5 bases). The V end lost 1 base, the J end lost 0 bases, and 7 bases lay between the germline ends. The V gene's germline CDR1 is LGHDT and CDR2 YNNKEL (reference sequence). The CDR3 is made up of 15 amino acids. CDR3 sequence reads: CASSQGRGSGNTIYF. For the CDR3, the DNA is TGTGCCAGCAGCCAAGGGAGGGGCTCTGGAAACACCATATATTTT.

The chain joins TRBV20-1 to TRBJ2-5; D gene uncertain. The V and J ends lost 3 bases and 7 bases respectively, with 24 bases between them. This CDR3 spans 16 amino acids. CDR1 is DFQATT and CDR2 is SNEGSKA in the germline V gene (reference sequence). CDR3 amino acids: CSASPSGSTSKRTQYF. CDR3 DNA: TGCAGTGCTAGTCCTAGTGGGTCAACTTCCAAGAGGACCCAGTACTTC.

This chain links TRBV6-5 with TRBJ2-7; no reliable D call. CDR1 is MNHEY, CDR2 SVGAGI, per germline. Between the trimmed V and J ends, which lost 0 bases and 5 bases, there was a span of 8 bases. The CDR3 runs to 13 residues. Written as DNA, the CDR3 is TGTGCCAGCAGTTACTCGAATGGGGACGAGCAGTACTTC. As protein: CASSYSNGDEQYF.

The V call is TRBV5-4, the J call TRBJ2-3; unclear D gene. The germline gives CDR1 SGHNT, CDR2 YYREEE (reference sequence). CDR3 length equals 14 residues. V was clipped by 0 bases and J by 2 bases, with 7 bases between them. The CDR3 spells CASSLVQVTDTQYF. The CDR3, as DNA: TGTGCCAGCAGCTTGGTGCAGGTCACAGATACGCAGTATTTT.